What follows describes a single TCR beta chain. What it recognizes is unknown. TCRdb itself ran the reads through MiXCR, one entry per CDR3 protein. The table includes roughly 720,000 distinct CDR3 sequences, less than 40% detected once. The V and J ends lost 3 bases and 3 bases respectively, with 14 bases between them. The germline V gene has CDR1 SEHNR and CDR2 FQNEAQ (reference sequence). The CDR3 contains 15 residues. The data were taken from a study of T cell repertoires in cytomegalovirus infection. Study information: Shared public TCR beta signatures pointed to both CMV infection and a matching HLA type.

Regarding the study as a whole: In two of eight donors, the top clonotype was HLA-C-restricted CMV-specific. CMV carriers with the relevant HLA were identified by cumulative public TCR beta family frequency.

This chain uses TRBV7-9 with TRBJ1-1; perhaps TRBD1 as D (5 bases). The receptor was derived from a human donor in good health (CMV status not recorded). Some clones in this sample may be carry-over from other donors' samples. The sequenced material came from PBMCs. The CDR3 DNA reads TGTGCCAGCAGCTTCGGGCGGCGGGGGGACACTGAAGCTTTCTTT. It specifies CASSFGRRGDTEAFF.